The rows below give T cell receptor beta chains drawn from one sample of a study of blood T cell repertoires in COVID-19. The table came from immunoSEQ multiplex PCR; TCRdb's copy has only in-frame clones and leaves some out. The table lists some 240,000 clones, 80% to 90% of them singletons, with around 3.9% in the top ten. What was sequenced was PBMCs or T cells enriched from blood (not recorded which). All receptors derive from a man aged 25-45 years with acute COVID-19. Both conserved end residues are part of each CDR3. The D gene is left open where the match is weak. Size values are once, few and many counts, or a class for expanded clones, and some rows have none.

D	V	size	J	DNA	CDR3
.	TRBV6-5	.	TRBJ1-1	TGTGCCAGCAGGGTCAACAGGGCCACTGAAGCTTTCTTT	CASRVNRATEAFF
TRBD2	TRBV18	.	TRBJ2-1	TGTGCCAGCTCACCCCAAGCGGGAGAGGGGTACAATGAGCAGTTCTTC	CASSPQAGEGYNEQFF
.	TRBV7-2	.	TRBJ2-3	TGTGCCAGCAGCACCCAGGACTCACCGTCGCAAGATACGCAGTATTTT	CASSTQDSPSQDTQYF
TRBD1	TRBV6-5	.	TRBJ1-6	TGTGCCAGCTATTCCCCCAGGGGGTATTCACCCCTCCACTTT	CASYSPRGYSPLHF
.	TRBV15	many	TRBJ2-6	TGTGCCACCAGCAGAGACAACTCTGGGGCCAACGTCCTGACTTTC	CATSRDNSGANVLTF
TRBD1	TRBV5-6	.	TRBJ2-2	TGTGCCAGCAGATCGAACAGGGGGTCGAACACCGGGGAGCTGTTTTTT	CASRSNRGSNTGELFF
.	TRBV6-5	few	TRBJ1-4	TGTGCCAGCGGCATCGGGGAGTATGAAAAACTGTTTTTT	CASGIGEYEKLFF
.	TRBV27	.	TRBJ1-2	TGTGCCAGCAGTTTGAGCACCTACTATGGCTACACCTTC	CASSLSTYYGYTF
TRBD1	TRBV4-2	.	TRBJ1-1	TGTGCCAGCAGCCAAGAGCCTTTAAACAGGGGGCGTAGAGGCACTGAAGCTTTCTTT	CASSQEPLNRGRRGTEAFF
TRBD1	TRBV12-5	.	TRBJ1-2	TGTGCTAGTGGTCCCGGTCTGGGACAGGGGGACTATGGCTACACCTTC	CASGPGLGQGDYGYTF
.	TRBV28	.	TRBJ2-1	TGTGCCAGCAGTTCAGACGTGAGGAAGCAGTTCTTC	CASSSDVRKQFF
TRBD2	TRBV4-3	few	TRBJ2-1	TGCGCCAGCAGCCACTCTAGCGGGACAACCTACAATGAGCAGTTCTTC	CASSHSSGTTYNEQFF
TRBD2	TRBV5-8	.	TRBJ2-3	TGTGCCAGCAGCGCTTCCAGACTAGCGGGGGTTGGGGGTACGCAGTATTTT	CASSASRLAGVGGTQYF
.	TRBV20-1	.	TRBJ1-2	TGCAGTGCTAGTATCTCGGGTTTATCTAGTGGCTACACCTTC	CSASISGLSSGYTF
TRBD2	TRBV3-1/TRBV3-2	.	TRBJ2-1	TGTGCCAGCAGCCAATATGGGACTAGCCGAAATGAGCAGTTCTTC	CASSQYGTSRNEQFF
TRBD2	TRBV6-5	.	TRBJ2-3	TGTGCCAGCAGCACCAACCCTAGCGGGCCAGATACGCAGTATTTT	CASSTNPSGPDTQYF
TRBD2	TRBV28	.	TRBJ2-1	TGTGCCAGCAGTACGCGGGGGGGCCTTGATGAGCAGTTCTTC	CASSTRGGLDEQFF
TRBD1	TRBV6-5	.	TRBJ1-1	TGTGCCAGCAGTCCCCGGGACAGGGTTCATGAAGCTTTCTTT	CASSPRDRVHEAFF
.	TRBV2	.	TRBJ1-5	TGTGCCAGCAGTGACGGGTTCGGGGTGAACAATCAGCCCCAGCATTTT	CASSDGFGVNNQPQHF
.	TRBV7-6	.	TRBJ1-4	TGTGCCAGCAGCTTAGGCCAGGGGAATGAAAAACTGTTTTTT	CASSLGQGNEKLFF
.	TRBV12-3/TRBV12-4	.	TRBJ1-1	TGTGCCAGCAGTTTAAGGGGTGGCACTGAAGCTTTCTTT	CASSLRGGTEAFF
.	TRBV18	.	TRBJ1-4	TGTGCCAGCTCATCAGTCCGTTCGATCGCAACTAATGAAAAACTGTTTTTT	CASSSVRSIATNEKLFF
.	TRBV9	.	TRBJ2-1	TGTGCCAGCAGCGTAGAAATGGACGGGACTCCGAATGAGCAGTTCTTC	CASSVEMDGTPNEQFF
.	TRBV18	.	TRBJ2-5	TGTGCCAGCTCGGAGGGGGAGACCCAGTACTTC	CASSEGETQYF
.	TRBV4-1	.	TRBJ1-2	TGCGCCAGCAGCCCGCCCGGGGTCCTCTACACCTTC	CASSPPGVLYTF
TRBD1	TRBV5-8	.	TRBJ1-5	TGTGCCAGCAGCTTGGACAGGGGGCATCAGCCCCAGCATTTT	CASSLDRGHQPQHF
.	TRBV10-2	.	TRBJ2-6	TGCGCCAGCAGTTACAGTCTCTCTGGGGCCAACGTCCTGACTTTC	CASSYSLSGANVLTF
.	TRBV6-1	.	TRBJ1-6	TGTGCCAGCAGTGAGAACAGGGATAATTCACCCCTCCACTTT	CASSENRDNSPLHF
.	TRBV4-3	once	TRBJ1-1	TGCGCCAGCAGCCGTAACGGGGGGCGCGGCACTGAAGCTTTCTTT	CASSRNGGRGTEAFF
TRBD1	TRBV5-1	.	TRBJ2-1	TGTGCCAGCAGCTCGTCGCCAGGGGGCTCCTACAATGAGCAGTTCTTC	CASSSSPGGSYNEQFF
.	TRBV12-5	.	TRBJ1-2	TGTGCTAGTGCCTTAGATGGGGGCGGCTACACCTTC	CASALDGGGYTF
TRBD1	TRBV19	.	TRBJ1-4	TGTGCCAGTAGTGGGACCGGGACAGCTAATGAAAAACTGTTTTTT	CASSGTGTANEKLFF
TRBD1	TRBV4-1	.	TRBJ2-3	TGCGCCAGCAGCCAACAACAGGGGGTAGATACGCAGTATTTT	CASSQQQGVDTQYF
.	TRBV5-6	.	TRBJ2-5	TGTGCCAGCAGCTTGGTTCAGCAAGAGACCCAGTACTTC	CASSLVQQETQYF
.	TRBV10-2	.	TRBJ1-2	TGCGCCAGCAGTAGGGAGGGGGGTGGCTACACCTTC	CASSREGGGYTF
.	TRBV28	.	TRBJ1-2	TGTGCCAGCATGGGGGGGCTTGGCTATGGCTACACCTTC	CASMGGLGYGYTF
TRBD1	TRBV5-5	.	TRBJ1-2	TGTGCCAGCAGCCCTCCCCAGGGGGCGCAGGGCTACACCTTC	CASSPPQGAQGYTF
.	TRBV27	once	TRBJ1-5	TGTGCCAGCAGTTTCTATGACTCAACATCGCCCCAGCATTTT	CASSFYDSTSPQHF
.	TRBV7-9	.	TRBJ1-1	TGTGCCAGCAGCTCGCACAGGGAGACCACTGAAGCTTTCTTT	CASSSHRETTEAFF
TRBD2	TRBV7-2	.	TRBJ2-1	TGTGCCAGCAGCGCCGATAGCGGGGCCCGGGGGGAGCAGTTCTTC	CASSADSGARGEQFF
.	TRBV7-8	.	TRBJ2-3	TGTGCCAGCAGCTTCGAGGGAAAGACAGATACGCAGTATTTT	CASSFEGKTDTQYF
TRBD2	TRBV7-6	.	TRBJ2-5	TGTGCCAGCAGCCAACCCACAACTAGCGGGAGGGCCACTGAGACCCAGTACTTC	CASSQPTTSGRATETQYF
.	TRBV2	few	TRBJ1-1	TGTGCCAGCAGTACAGGGAGGGGGTACACTGAAGCTTTCTTT	CASSTGRGYTEAFF
.	TRBV7-9	.	TRBJ1-6	TGTGCCAGCAGCTTGGAGCAGTATAATTCACCCCTCCACTTT	CASSLEQYNSPLHF
.	TRBV19	.	TRBJ1-1	TGTGCCAGTCGGGCAGGGGATTTGGCCACTGAAGCTTTCTTT	CASRAGDLATEAFF
TRBD1	TRBV3-1/TRBV3-2	.	TRBJ1-6	TGTGCCAGCAGGCGAGGGACAGCCTCCTATAATTCACCCCTCCACTTT	CASRRGTASYNSPLHF
.	TRBV11-3	.	TRBJ1-4	TGTGCCAGCAGCCCCGACCGACTGGAGGAAAAACTGTTTTTT	CASSPDRLEEKLFF
TRBD2	TRBV9	.	TRBJ2-2	TGTGCCAGCAGCGTAGCTCCGGGACTAGTCACCGGGGAGCTGTTTTTT	CASSVAPGLVTGELFF
TRBD1	TRBV30	.	TRBJ1-1	TGTGCCTGGAGTTCTGGGACAGGGAACACTGAAGCTTTCTTT	CAWSSGTGNTEAFF
TRBD1	TRBV5-6	.	TRBJ2-3	TGTGCCAGCAGCTACAGGGGTGGCACAGATACGCAGTATTTT	CASSYRGGTDTQYF
TRBD2	TRBV15	.	TRBJ2-3	TGTGCCACCAGCACTAGCGGAGACGCAGATACGCAGTATTTT	CATSTSGDADTQYF
.	TRBV7-9	.	TRBJ2-2	TGTGCCAGCAGCTTAGACGGGTACACCGGGGAGCTGTTTTTT	CASSLDGYTGELFF
TRBD1	TRBV5-1	.	TRBJ2-1	TGCGCCAGCAGGAAGGACAGGGCCTACAATGAGCAGTTCTTC	CASRKDRAYNEQFF
TRBD1	TRBV25-1	.	TRBJ1-1	TGTGCCAGCAGTGATGGACAGGGGGAAACTGAAGCTTTCTTT	CASSDGQGETEAFF
.	TRBV5-5	.	TRBJ1-5	TGTGCCAGCAGCGGGGACGGACAGTTTAGCAATCAGCCCCAGCATTTT	CASSGDGQFSNQPQHF
.	TRBV24-1	few	TRBJ1-5	TGTGCCACCAGTGAGCGGGGTCTGGGCAATCAGCCCCAGCATTTT	CATSERGLGNQPQHF
TRBD2	TRBV9	.	TRBJ2-3	TGTGCCAGCAGCGGGACTAGCGGGAGGGGTCCGGATACGCAGTATTTT	CASSGTSGRGPDTQYF
TRBD1	TRBV5-4	.	TRBJ2-2	TGTGCCAGCAGCTGGCAGGGGGCCGGGGAGCTGTTTTTT	CASSWQGAGELFF
.	TRBV4-1	.	TRBJ1-4	TGCGCCAGCAGCCAAGACAGACAACTAACTAATGAAAAACTGTTTTTT	CASSQDRQLTNEKLFF
.	TRBV11-3	once	TRBJ1-1	TGTGCCAGCAGCTTAAACCCGCTTACACAAGCTTTCTTT	CASSLNPLTQAFF